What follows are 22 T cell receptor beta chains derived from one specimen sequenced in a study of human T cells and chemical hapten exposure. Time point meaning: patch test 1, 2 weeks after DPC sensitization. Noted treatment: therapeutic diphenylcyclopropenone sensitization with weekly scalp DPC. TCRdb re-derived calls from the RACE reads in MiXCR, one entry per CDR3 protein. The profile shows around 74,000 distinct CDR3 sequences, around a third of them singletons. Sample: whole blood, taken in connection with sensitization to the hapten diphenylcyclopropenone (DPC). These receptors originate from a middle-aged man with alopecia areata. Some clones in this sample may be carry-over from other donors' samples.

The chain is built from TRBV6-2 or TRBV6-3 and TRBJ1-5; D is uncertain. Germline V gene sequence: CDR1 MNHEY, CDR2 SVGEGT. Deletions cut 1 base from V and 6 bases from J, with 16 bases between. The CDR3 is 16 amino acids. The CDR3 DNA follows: TGTGCCAGCAGTTACTGGGCGGATAGGGAAGCTCAGCCCCAGCATTTT. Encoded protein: CASSYWADREAQPQHF.

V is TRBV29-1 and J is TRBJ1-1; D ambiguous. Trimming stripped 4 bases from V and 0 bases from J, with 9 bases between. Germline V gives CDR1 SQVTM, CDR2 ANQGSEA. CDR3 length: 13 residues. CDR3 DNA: TGCAGCGTTGTGGTACAGCTGAACACTGAAGCTTTCTTT. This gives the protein CSVVVQLNTEAFF. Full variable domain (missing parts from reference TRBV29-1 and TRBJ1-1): SAVISQKPSRDICQRGTSLTIQCQVDSQVTMMFWYRQQPGQSLTLIATANQGSEATYESGFVIDKFPISRPNLTFSTLTVSNMSPEDSSIYLCSVVVQLNTEAFFGQGTRLTVV.

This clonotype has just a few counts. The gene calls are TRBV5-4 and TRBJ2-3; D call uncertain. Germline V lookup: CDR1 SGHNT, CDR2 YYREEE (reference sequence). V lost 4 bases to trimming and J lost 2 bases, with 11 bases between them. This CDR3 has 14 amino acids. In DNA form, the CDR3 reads TGTGCCAGCAGCCTCCCCCCGATCACAGATACGCAGTATTTT. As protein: CASSLPPITDTQYF.

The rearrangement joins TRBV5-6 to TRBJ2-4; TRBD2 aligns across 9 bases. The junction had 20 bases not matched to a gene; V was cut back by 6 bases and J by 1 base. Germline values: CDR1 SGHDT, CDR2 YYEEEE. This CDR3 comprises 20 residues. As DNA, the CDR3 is TGTGCCAGCACTTCGAGCGGGAGGTCAATGACGGATGGGGCCAAAAACATTCAGTACTTC. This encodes CASTSSGRSMTDGAKNIQYF.

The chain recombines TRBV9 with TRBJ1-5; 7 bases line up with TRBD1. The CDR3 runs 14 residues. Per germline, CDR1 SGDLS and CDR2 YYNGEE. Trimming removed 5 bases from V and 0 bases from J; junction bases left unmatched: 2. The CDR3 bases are TGTGCCAGCAGTACAGGGGCTAGCAATCAGCCCCAGCATTTT. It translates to CASSTGASNQPQHF.

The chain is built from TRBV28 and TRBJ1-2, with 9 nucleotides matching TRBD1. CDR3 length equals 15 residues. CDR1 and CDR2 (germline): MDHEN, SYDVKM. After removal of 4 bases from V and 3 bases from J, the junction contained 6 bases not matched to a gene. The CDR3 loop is CASSSPGQGYYGYTF. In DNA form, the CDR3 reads TGTGCCAGCAGTTCTCCGGGACAGGGTTACTATGGCTACACCTTC.

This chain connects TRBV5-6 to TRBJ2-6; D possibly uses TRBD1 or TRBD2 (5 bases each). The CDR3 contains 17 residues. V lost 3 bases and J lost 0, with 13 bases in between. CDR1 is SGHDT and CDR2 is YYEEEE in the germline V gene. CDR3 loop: CASSWGSSPSGANVLTF. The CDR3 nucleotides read TGTGCCAGCAGCTGGGGGTCCAGTCCCTCTGGGGCCAACGTCCTGACTTTC. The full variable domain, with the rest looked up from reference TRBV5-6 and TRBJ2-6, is DAGVTQSPTHLIKTRGQQVTLRCSPKSGHDTVSWYQQALGQGPQFIFQYYEEEERQRGNFPDRFSGHQFPNYSSELNVNALLLGDSALYLCASSWGSSPSGANVLTFGAGSRLTVL.

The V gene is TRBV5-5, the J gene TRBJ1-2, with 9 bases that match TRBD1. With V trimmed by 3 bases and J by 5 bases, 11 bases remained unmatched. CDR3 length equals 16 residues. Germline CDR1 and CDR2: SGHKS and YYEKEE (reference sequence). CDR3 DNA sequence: TGTGCCAGCAGCTCCGACACGGGACAGGGATCGTATGGCTACACCTTC. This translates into CASSSDTGQGSYGYTF.

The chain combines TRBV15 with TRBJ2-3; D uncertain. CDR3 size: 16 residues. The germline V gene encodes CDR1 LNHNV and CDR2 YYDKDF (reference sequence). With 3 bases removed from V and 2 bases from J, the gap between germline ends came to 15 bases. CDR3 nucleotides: TGTGCCACCAGCAGCCCCCGGCAGGAACTCACAGATACGCAGTATTTT. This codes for CATSSPRQELTDTQYF.

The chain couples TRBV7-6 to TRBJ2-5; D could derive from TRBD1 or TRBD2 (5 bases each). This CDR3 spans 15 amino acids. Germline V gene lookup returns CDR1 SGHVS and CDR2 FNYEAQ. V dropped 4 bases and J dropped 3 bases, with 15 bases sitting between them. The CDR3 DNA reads TGTGCCAGCAGCTCTGAAGGGACGGGGAAAGAGACCCAGTACTTC. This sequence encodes CASSSEGTGKETQYF.

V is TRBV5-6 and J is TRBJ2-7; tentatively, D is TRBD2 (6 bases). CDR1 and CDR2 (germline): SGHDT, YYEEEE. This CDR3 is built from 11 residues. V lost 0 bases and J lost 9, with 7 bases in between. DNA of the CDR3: TGTGCCAGCAGCTTGGCCGGGAGGCAGTACTTC. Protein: CASSLAGRQYF.

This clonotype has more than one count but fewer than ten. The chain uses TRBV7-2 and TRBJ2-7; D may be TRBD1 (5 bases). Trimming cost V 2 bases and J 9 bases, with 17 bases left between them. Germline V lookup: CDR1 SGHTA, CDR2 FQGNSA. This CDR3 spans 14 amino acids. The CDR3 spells CASSLSTQAAGQYF. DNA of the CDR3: TGTGCCAGCAGCTTAAGTACACAGGCCGCCGGGCAGTACTTC.

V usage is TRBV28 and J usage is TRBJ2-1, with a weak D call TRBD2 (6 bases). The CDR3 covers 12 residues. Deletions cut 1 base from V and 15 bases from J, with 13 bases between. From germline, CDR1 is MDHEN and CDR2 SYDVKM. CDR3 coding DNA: TGTGCCAGCAGTTTATATTCGACTAGTCCGTTCTTC. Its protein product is CASSLYSTSPFF.

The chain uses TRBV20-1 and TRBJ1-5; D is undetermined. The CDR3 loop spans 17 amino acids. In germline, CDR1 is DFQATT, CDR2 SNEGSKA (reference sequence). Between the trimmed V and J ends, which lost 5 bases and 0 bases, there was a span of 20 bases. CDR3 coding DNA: TGCAGTGCTCGGGCTGGAACTAATCCTTTTAGCAATCAGCCCCAGCATTTT. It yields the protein CSARAGTNPFSNQPQHF.

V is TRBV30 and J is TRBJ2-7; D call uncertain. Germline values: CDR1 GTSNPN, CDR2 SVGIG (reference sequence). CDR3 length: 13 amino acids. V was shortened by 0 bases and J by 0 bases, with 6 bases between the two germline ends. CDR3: CAWSVDSSYEQYF. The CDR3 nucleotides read TGTGCCTGGAGTGTAGATAGCTCCTACGAGCAGTACTTC.

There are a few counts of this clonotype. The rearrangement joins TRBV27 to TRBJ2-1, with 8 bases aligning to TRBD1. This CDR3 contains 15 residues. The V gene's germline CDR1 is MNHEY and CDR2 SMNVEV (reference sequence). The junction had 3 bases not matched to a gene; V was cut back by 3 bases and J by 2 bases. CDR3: CASSFIRGPYNEQFF. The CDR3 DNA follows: TGTGCCAGCAGTTTCATCAGGGGGCCCTACAATGAGCAGTTCTTC.

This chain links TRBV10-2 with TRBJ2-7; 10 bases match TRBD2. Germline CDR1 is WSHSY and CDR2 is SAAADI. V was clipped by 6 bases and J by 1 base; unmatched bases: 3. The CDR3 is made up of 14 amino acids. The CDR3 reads CASRTSGRSYEQYF. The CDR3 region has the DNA TGCGCCAGCAGGACTAGCGGGCGGTCCTACGAGCAGTACTTC.

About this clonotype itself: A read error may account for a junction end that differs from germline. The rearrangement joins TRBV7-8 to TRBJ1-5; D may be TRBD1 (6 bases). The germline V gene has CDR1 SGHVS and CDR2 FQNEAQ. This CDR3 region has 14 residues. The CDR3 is CASSLAGGDQPQNF. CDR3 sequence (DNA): TGTGCCAGCAGCTTAGCCGGGGGCGATCAGCCCCAGAATTTT.

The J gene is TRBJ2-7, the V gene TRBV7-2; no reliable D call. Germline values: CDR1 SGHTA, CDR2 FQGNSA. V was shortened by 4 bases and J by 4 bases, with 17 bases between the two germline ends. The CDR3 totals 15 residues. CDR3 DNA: TGTGCCAGCAGCTATCTCCCTGACTTTATGTACGAGCAGTACTTC. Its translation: CASSYLPDFMYEQYF.

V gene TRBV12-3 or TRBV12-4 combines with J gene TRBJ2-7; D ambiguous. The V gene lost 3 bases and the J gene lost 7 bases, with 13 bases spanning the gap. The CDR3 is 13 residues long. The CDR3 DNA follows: TGTGCCAGCAGTTTGAATCTCTTTTGGGAGCAGTACTTC. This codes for CASSLNLFWEQYF.

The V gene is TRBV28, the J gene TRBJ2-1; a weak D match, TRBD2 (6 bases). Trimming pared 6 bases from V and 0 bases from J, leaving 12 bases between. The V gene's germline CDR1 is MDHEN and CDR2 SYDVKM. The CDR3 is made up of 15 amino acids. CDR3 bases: TGTGCCAGCAGGCGGGACTTGAGCTCCTACAATGAGCAGTTCTTC. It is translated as CASRRDLSSYNEQFF.

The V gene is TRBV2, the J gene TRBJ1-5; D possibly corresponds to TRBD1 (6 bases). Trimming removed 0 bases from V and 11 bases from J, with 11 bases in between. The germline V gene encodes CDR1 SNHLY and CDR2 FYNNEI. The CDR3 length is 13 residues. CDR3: CASSEALQGTQHF. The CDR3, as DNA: TGTGCCAGCAGTGAAGCGCTTCAGGGGACCCAGCATTTT. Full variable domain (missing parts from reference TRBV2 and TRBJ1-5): EPEVTQTPSHQVTQMGQEVILRCVPISNHLYFYWYRQILGQKVEFLVSFYNNEISEKSEIFDDQFSVERPDGSNFTLKIRSTKLEDSAMYFCASSEALQGTQHFGDGTRLSIL.